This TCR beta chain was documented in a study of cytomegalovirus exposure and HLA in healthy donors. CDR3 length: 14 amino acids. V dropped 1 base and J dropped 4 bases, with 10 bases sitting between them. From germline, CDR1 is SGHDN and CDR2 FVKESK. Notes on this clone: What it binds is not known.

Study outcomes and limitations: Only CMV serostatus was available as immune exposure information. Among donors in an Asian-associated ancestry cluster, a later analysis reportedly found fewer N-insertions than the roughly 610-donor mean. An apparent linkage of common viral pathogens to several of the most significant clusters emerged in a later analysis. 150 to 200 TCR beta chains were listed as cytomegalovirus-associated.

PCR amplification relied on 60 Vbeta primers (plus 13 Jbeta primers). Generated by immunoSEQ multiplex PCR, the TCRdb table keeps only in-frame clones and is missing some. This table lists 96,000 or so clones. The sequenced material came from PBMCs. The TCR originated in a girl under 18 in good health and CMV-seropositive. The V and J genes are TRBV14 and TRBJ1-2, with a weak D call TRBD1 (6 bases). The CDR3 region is CASSQAGGLYGYTF. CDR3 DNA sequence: TGTGCCAGCAGCCAAGCCGGGGGGCTCTATGGCTACACCTTC.